This passage covers 18 T cell receptor beta chains from one sample sequenced in a study of post-analysis software for immune sequencing data. Findings and caveats of the study: Five TRBV segments occurring more often in patients than controls included TRBV5-6, TRBV5-1 and TRBV20-1.

These receptors are not linked to any known antigen. Sequencing libraries made from TCR beta cDNA carried unique molecular identifiers. Via MiXCR, TCRdb re-called the PCR reads, giving one row per CDR3 protein. The repertoire holds 740,000 or so distinct CDR3 sequences, with approximately 57% as singletons. The sample comprised blood. The receptors come from a girl aged 5-17 years with multiple sclerosis.

The chain joins TRBV20-1 to TRBJ2-7, with D perhaps given as TRBD1 or TRBD2 (5 bases each). Trimming took 2 bases from V and 3 from J, leaving 23 bases between them. CDR1 is DFQATT, CDR2 SNEGSKA, per germline (reference sequence). The CDR3 is 17 amino acids. In nucleotides, the CDR3 is TGCAGTGCTAGATCCCCAGGGACCGGGCTCCTTCGCTACGAGCAGTACTTC. Translated, it gives CSARSPGTGLLRYEQYF.

This clonotype was seen many times. This chain connects TRBV25-1 to TRBJ2-7; D gene ambiguous. Germline CDR1 MGHDK, CDR2 SYGVNS. The CDR3 is made up of 11 amino acids. Deletions cut 4 bases from V and 2 bases from J, with 3 bases between. CDR3 DNA sequence: TGTGCCAGCAGTGCCGCCTACGAGCAGTACTTC. Translating gives CASSAAYEQYF.

This clonotype was observed a few times. The chain joins TRBV12-5 to TRBJ2-4; D is possibly TRBD1 (5 bases). The V and J ends lost 3 bases and 0 bases respectively, with 12 bases between them. Germline V gene sequence: CDR1 LGHNT, CDR2 FRNRAP. The CDR3 runs to 16 residues. CDR3 sequence reads: CASGLAGPLAKNIQYF. DNA for the CDR3: TGTGCTAGTGGTTTAGCAGGGCCCCTAGCCAAAAACATTCAGTACTTC.

Turning to this clonotype: At one of its ends the junction is not consistent with the germline gene, which may arise from a read error. In DNA, the CDR3 is TGCGCCAGCACCCAAATTGGGTCAGACATTCAGTACTTC. Residues: CASTQIGSDIQYF. This rearrangement joins TRBV4-1 to TRBJ2-4, with D hard to call. CDR3 length: 13 amino acids. CDR1 MGHRA and CDR2 YSYEKL come from the germline V gene.

The chain links TRBV6-2 or TRBV6-3 to TRBJ2-7; 12 bases match TRBD1. The CDR3 sequence is 15 residues long. The ends lost 5 bases at V and 4 bases at J; junction bases unmatched: 6. CDR1 and CDR2 from the germline V gene are MNHEY and SVGEGT. The CDR3 loop is CASSQPGQGAYEQYF. In DNA form, the CDR3 reads TGTGCCAGCAGTCAACCGGGACAGGGGGCTTACGAGCAGTACTTC.

In its sample, this clonotype was seen a few times. CDR3 coding DNA: TGCAGCGTTCGGACAGGGGTCGATCAGCCCCAGCATTTT. Translation: CSVRTGVDQPQHF. The V call is TRBV29-1, the J call TRBJ1-5, with 9 bases matching TRBD1. J gave up 5 bases and V 5 bases, and 4 bases lay outside the gene matches. This CDR3 contains 13 residues. Germline loops: CDR1 SQVTM, CDR2 ANQGSEA.

The chain combines TRBV5-1 with TRBJ2-5; possibly TRBD2 for D (5 bases). In germline, CDR1 is SGHRS, CDR2 YFSETQ. Trimming took 3 bases from V and 11 from J, leaving 17 bases between them. The CDR3 totals 13 residues. This chain's CDR3 is CASSSQLGSEQYF. The CDR3 nucleotides read TGCGCCAGCAGCTCCCAACTAGGTAGTGAGCAGTACTTC.

The chain is built from TRBV2 and TRBJ2-1, with 8 bases lining up with TRBD2. The CDR3 runs 15 residues. The V and J ends lost 4 bases and 4 bases, in that order; junction bases with no gene match: 6. Germline lookup yields CDR1 SNHLY and CDR2 FYNNEI. CDR3 nucleotides: TGTGCCAGCAGTGTTACAAGCGGGGGTTACAATGAGCAGTTCTTC. The encoded protein is CASSVTSGGYNEQFF.

This chain uses TRBV5-1 with TRBJ1-2, with D unclear. Germline CDR1 and CDR2: SGHRS and YFSETQ. Trimming removed 6 bases at V and 4 bases at J, with 16 bases between. The CDR3 is 14 residues long. The CDR3 reads CASIQGKFSYGYTF. CDR3 nucleotide sequence: TGCGCCAGCATTCAAGGGAAGTTCTCCTATGGCTACACCTTC.

This chain uses TRBV4-1 with TRBJ2-1, with TRBD2 matching 8 bases. Germline CDR1 reads MGHRA; CDR2 reads YSYEKL. The V and J ends lost 1 base and 3 bases, in that order; junction bases with no gene match: 2. The CDR3 is made up of 15 amino acids. CDR3: CASSQVSGGYNEQFF. The CDR3 region has the DNA TGCGCCAGCAGCCAAGTAAGCGGGGGCTACAATGAGCAGTTCTTC.

The chain joins TRBV7-2 to TRBJ2-1; no definite D call. With 2 bases removed from V and 8 bases from J, the gap between germline ends came to 13 bases. CDR3 length: 14 amino acids. Germline CDR1 is SGHTA and CDR2 is FQGNSA. Here the CDR3 reads CASSLIQNRDEQFF. In nucleotides, the CDR3 is TGTGCCAGCAGCTTAATCCAGAATAGGGATGAGCAGTTCTTC.

The V gene is TRBV5-1, the J gene TRBJ1-2; a weak D match, TRBD1 (5 bases). Per germline, CDR1 SGHRS and CDR2 YFSETQ. The CDR3 loop spans 14 amino acids. V dropped 3 bases and J dropped 4 bases, with 13 bases sitting between them. Here the CDR3 DNA reads TGCGCCAGCAGCTCCAGGGTCATGACCTATGGCTACACCTTC. This gives the protein CASSSRVMTYGYTF.

This clonotype was counted only a few times. CDR3 DNA sequence: TGCAGCGTGGCCCCCAGGCAGCCGTTTGGGAAACTGTTTTTT. Protein product: CSVAPRQPFGKLFF. The rearrangement links TRBV29-1 to TRBJ1-4; D is uncertain. From germline, CDR1 is SQVTM and CDR2 ANQGSEA. The CDR3 loop spans 14 amino acids. V was clipped by 6 bases and J by 11 bases, with 22 bases between them.

This clonotype was counted only a few times. The genes are TRBV7-2 and TRBJ2-7; the D is unclear. The CDR3 totals 14 residues. CDR1 and CDR2 (germline): SGHTA, FQGNSA. V lost 1 base and J 3 bases, leaving 10 bases between the germline ends. CDR3 protein: CASSLVWGSYEQYF. In nucleotides, the CDR3 is TGTGCCAGCAGCTTAGTTTGGGGTAGCTACGAGCAGTACTTC. Full variable domain (remainder filled in from reference TRBV7-2 and TRBJ2-7): GAGVSQSPSNKVTEKGKDVELRCDPISGHTALYWYRQSLGQGLEFLIYFQGNSAPDKSGLPSDRFSAERTGGSVSTLTIQRTQQEDSAVYLCASSLVWGSYEQYFGPGTRLTVT.

The CDR3 DNA is TGTGCCAGCAGCCAAGGTGGTCCGAATCAGCCCCAGCATTTT. It specifies CASSQGGPNQPQHF. V and J are TRBV3-1 and TRBJ1-5; D is ambiguous. V was clipped by 1 base and J by 4 bases, with 8 bases between them. This CDR3 has 14 amino acids. Germline CDR1 is LGHDT and CDR2 is YNNKEL (reference sequence).

The rearrangement links TRBV20-1 to TRBJ2-3, with TRBD1 identical over 8 bases. The CDR3 extends over 15 amino acids. The germline CDR1 and CDR2 sequences are DFQATT and SNEGSKA (reference sequence). V lost 5 bases to trimming and J lost 4 bases; unmatched junction nucleotides: 11. The DNA for the CDR3 is TGCAGTGCTTTAAGACAGGGGAGAAAACCAGATACGCAGTATTTT. This codes for CSALRQGRKPDTQYF.

This clonotype appeared a few times. The J gene is TRBJ2-5, the V gene TRBV9, with 7 nucleotides matching TRBD2. V was clipped by 0 bases and J by 0 bases; unmatched bases: 2. The germline V gene has CDR1 SGDLS and CDR2 YYNGEE. The length of the CDR3 is 15 residues. The CDR3 sequence: CASSVGTSDQETQYF. CDR3 DNA: TGTGCCAGCAGCGTAGGGACTAGTGACCAAGAGACCCAGTACTTC.

This chain connects TRBV20-1 to TRBJ2-1; D is unresolved. Germline V CDR1 and CDR2: DFQATT, SNEGSKA (reference sequence). This CDR3 has 14 residues. V was pared by 3 bases and J by 2 bases, with 11 bases between. Written as DNA, the CDR3 is TGCAGTGCTAGGGATAGGGCCCCCTACAATGAGCAGTTCTTC. Translating it yields CSARDRAPYNEQFF.